The present T cell receptor (beta chain) was sequenced within a study of Ad26.COV2.S vaccination and SARS-CoV-2 variants. Study-level points and caveats: Responses of T cells in total may have been underestimated by the TCR breadth and depth analyses. Recipients of either vaccine or placebo displayed similar breadth of non-spike TCRs.

Treatment specified: some 20 received Ad26.COV2.S at low or high dose, single or two shots; about 5 received placebo; per-sample allocation not given. Samples analyzed were those drawn on day 63 after the first vaccine or placebo injection. Only in-frame clones appear in the TCRdb table, and some are missing; sequencing was by immunoSEQ multiplex PCR. The sample lists roughly 500,000 clones; roughly 85% were seen once. The CDR3 is 15 amino acids. V was pared by 6 bases and J by 3 bases, with 5 bases of the junction left unmatched. CDR1 MNHNY and CDR2 SVGAGI come from the germline V gene (reference sequence). This clone was seen only once. Its target is not known.

This chain uses TRBV6-6 with TRBJ2-3; 11 nucleotides match TRBD2. The sample here was peripheral blood, taken in a trial of Ad26.COV2.S vaccine versus placebo. The source is a person aged 18-65 years who received the Ad26.COV2.S COVID-19 vaccine or a placebo. The CDR3 loop is CASRTRTSGTDTQYF. In nucleotides, the CDR3 is TGTGCCAGCAGGACGCGGACTAGCGGGACAGATACGCAGTATTTT.